The 11 T cell receptor beta chains below were found in one sample sequenced in a study of beta chain features in type 1 diabetes. The authors reverse transcribed all of the isolated RNA, so sequencing captured expressed TCRB transcripts. Data came from immunoSEQ multiplex PCR; TCRdb stores just in-frame clones and leaves some out. The table lists about 700,000 clones, 13% of them singletons. Their specific antigens are unknown. Whole-study findings and limits: Patients with Type 1 diabetes showed moderately but significantly shorter TCRB CDR3s in all four CD4+ subsets.

The source material was naive CD4+ T cells from blood. Receptors originate from a man in his late teens or twenties with type 1 diabetes.

This clone appeared a few times. Different DNA sequences within this sample yield the same CDR3. This chain uses TRBV7-9 with TRBJ2-5; D unclear. Germline loops: CDR1 SEHNR, CDR2 FQNEAQ (reference sequence). The ends were cut back, 5 bases at V and 5 bases at J, with 6 bases in the middle. This CDR3 is built from 11 residues. The CDR3 DNA is TGTGCCAGCAGCGCCGGGGAGACCCAGTACTTC. It codes for CASSAGETQYF.

This clone has only a few counts. The rearrangement joins TRBV5-5 to TRBJ2-1; D gene unclear. The germline V and J ends were trimmed by 0 bases and 4 bases, with 11 bases remaining between them. This CDR3 is 15 amino acids long. Germline CDR1 is SGHKS and CDR2 is YYEKEE (reference sequence). The CDR3 protein is CASSLVGGAYNEQFF. The CDR3 bases are TGTGCCAGCAGCTTGGTGGGCGGAGCTTACAATGAGCAGTTCTTC.

The chain is built from TRBV6-5 and TRBJ1-2; D remains ambiguous. Germline V lookup: CDR1 MNHEY, CDR2 SVGAGI. The CDR3 runs 15 residues. Trimming stripped 5 bases from V and 2 bases from J, with 15 bases between. CDR3 in DNA: TGTGCCAGCAGTGCCCCTTCGGAGGCCAACTATGGCTACACCTTC. The encoded protein is CASSAPSEANYGYTF.

In its sample, this clone was seen a few times. The chain uses TRBV6-1 and TRBJ2-3; TRBD2 matches 8 bases. The CDR3 is made up of 14 amino acids. The trim removed 4 bases at V and 3 bases at J, leaving 3 bases unmatched. The germline gives CDR1 MNHNS, CDR2 SASEGT. DNA for the CDR3: TGTGCCAGCAGTGCGGGGGGGCCGACAGATACGCAGTATTTT. This gives the protein CASSAGGPTDTQYF.

The sample holds a few counts of this clone. CDR3 region: CASSFPGELEGYTF. CDR3 sequence (DNA): TGTGCCAGCAGCTTCCCGGGAGAACTTGAGGGCTACACCTTC. The gene calls are TRBV7-9 and TRBJ1-2; D remains ambiguous. CDR1 SEHNR and CDR2 FQNEAQ come from the germline V gene (reference sequence). CDR3 size: 14 residues. V lost 3 bases and J lost 8, with 16 bases in between.

The CDR3 spells CASSGTGGLQPQHF. CDR3 DNA sequence: TGTGCCAGTAGTGGAACAGGGGGCCTTCAGCCCCAGCATTTT. This chain joins TRBV19 and TRBJ1-5, with TRBD1 matching 9 bases. V lost 5 bases to trimming and J lost 6 bases; unmatched junction nucleotides: 5. The germline gives CDR1 LNHDA, CDR2 SQIVND (reference sequence). The CDR3 runs to 14 residues.

This clone was detected a few times. The CDR3 nucleotides are TGTGCCATCAGTGATCAAGTCCCACAGGAAGCTTTCTTT. Amino acid sequence: CAISDQVPQEAFF. This chain connects TRBV10-3 to TRBJ1-1, with unresolved D. Deletions cut 3 bases from V and 8 bases from J, with 13 bases between. This CDR3 has 13 amino acids. Germline V gene lookup returns CDR1 ENHRY and CDR2 SYGVKD.

This sequence joins TRBV9 and TRBJ1-6, with 11 bases that match TRBD1. This CDR3 has 17 amino acids. With 0 bases clipped from V and 6 bases from J, the junction kept 5 bases outside the gene matches. Germline V lookup: CDR1 SGDLS, CDR2 YYNGEE. Here the CDR3 reads CASSVDLGTGGNSPLHF. For the CDR3, the DNA is TGTGCCAGCAGCGTAGACCTCGGGACAGGGGGTAATTCACCCCTCCACTTT.

This clone has a handful of counts. V and J are TRBV5-4 and TRBJ1-6; D gene uncertain. Looked up from germline, CDR1 is SGHNT and CDR2 is YYREEE (reference sequence). Trimming removed 0 bases at V and 6 bases at J, with 7 bases between. The CDR3 has 14 residues. The CDR3 DNA follows: TGTGCCAGCAGCTTGGAGCAGAGTAATTCACCCCTCCACTTT. Amino acid sequence: CASSLEQSNSPLHF.

This clone has only a few counts. The V and J genes are TRBV14 and TRBJ1-3; TRBD1 agrees at 7 bases. The germline V gene encodes CDR1 SGHDN and CDR2 FVKESK. This CDR3 has 16 amino acids. J lost 3 bases, V lost 0 bases, and 5 bases had no gene match. The CDR3 reads CASSQDRTGYGNTIYF. The CDR3 coding sequence is TGTGCCAGCAGCCAAGACCGGACAGGCTATGGAAACACCATATATTTT.

J is TRBJ2-7 and V is TRBV4-1; 10 bases match TRBD1. The ends lost 3 bases at V and 3 bases at J; junction bases unmatched: 2. The length of the CDR3 is 14 residues. Looked up from germline, CDR1 is MGHRA and CDR2 is YSYEKL. The CDR3 is CASSQRDRGYEQYF. CDR3 nucleotides: TGCGCCAGCAGCCAGCGGGACAGGGGCTACGAGCAGTACTTC.